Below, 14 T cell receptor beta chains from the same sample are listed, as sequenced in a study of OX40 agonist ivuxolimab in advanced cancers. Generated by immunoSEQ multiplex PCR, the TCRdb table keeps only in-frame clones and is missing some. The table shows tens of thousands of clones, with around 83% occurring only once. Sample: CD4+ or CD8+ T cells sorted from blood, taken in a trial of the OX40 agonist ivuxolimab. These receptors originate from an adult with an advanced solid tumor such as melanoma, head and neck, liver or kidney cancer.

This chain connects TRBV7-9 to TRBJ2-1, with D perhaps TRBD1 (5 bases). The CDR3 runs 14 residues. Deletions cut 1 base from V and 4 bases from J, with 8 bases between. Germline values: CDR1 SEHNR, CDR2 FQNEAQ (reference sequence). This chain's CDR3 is CASSLDRSYNEQFF. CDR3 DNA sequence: TGTGCCAGCAGCTTAGACAGGTCTTACAATGAGCAGTTCTTC.

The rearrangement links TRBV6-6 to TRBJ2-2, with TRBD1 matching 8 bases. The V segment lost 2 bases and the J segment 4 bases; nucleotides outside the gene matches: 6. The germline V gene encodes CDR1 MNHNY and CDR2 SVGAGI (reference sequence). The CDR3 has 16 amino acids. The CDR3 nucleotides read TGTGCCAGCAGTTACGCCAGGGGGCAGGGCACCGGGGAGCTGTTTTTT. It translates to CASSYARGQGTGELFF.

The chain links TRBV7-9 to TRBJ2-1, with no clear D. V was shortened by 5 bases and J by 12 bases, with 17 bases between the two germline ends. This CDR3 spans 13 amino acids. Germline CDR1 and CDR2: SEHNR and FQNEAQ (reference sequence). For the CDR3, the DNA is TGTGCCAGCAGCCCCCAAGGACGCGGTGGGCAGTTCTTC. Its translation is CASSPQGRGGQFF.

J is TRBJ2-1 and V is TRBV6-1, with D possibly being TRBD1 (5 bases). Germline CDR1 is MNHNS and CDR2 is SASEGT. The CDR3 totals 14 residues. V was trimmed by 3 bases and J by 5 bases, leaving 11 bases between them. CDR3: CASSEVQGNNEQFF. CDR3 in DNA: TGTGCCAGCAGTGAGGTCCAGGGAAACAATGAGCAGTTCTTC.

The CDR3 region has the DNA TGTGCCAGCACAACCTGGGATACGCAGTATTTT. It yields the protein CASTTWDTQYF. The rearrangement joins TRBV2 to TRBJ2-3, with D hard to call. The CDR3 length is 11 residues. V lost 7 bases, J lost 6 bases, and 8 bases lay in between. Germline V gives CDR1 SNHLY, CDR2 FYNNEI.

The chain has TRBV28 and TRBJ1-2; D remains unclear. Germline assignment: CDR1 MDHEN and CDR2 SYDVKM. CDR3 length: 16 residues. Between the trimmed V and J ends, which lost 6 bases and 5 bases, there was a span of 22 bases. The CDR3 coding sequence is TGTGCCAGCAGCCGCAATGTGGTGACGGGTGCTTATGGCTACACCTTC. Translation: CASSRNVVTGAYGYTF.

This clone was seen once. CDR3 sequence reads: CASSMGQNSNQPQHF. The CDR3 DNA reads TGTGCCAGTAGTATGGGTCAGAATAGCAATCAGCCCCAGCATTTT. This chain connects TRBV19 to TRBJ1-5; D is ambiguous. The germline CDR1 and CDR2 sequences are LNHDA and SQIVND (reference sequence). The CDR3 consists of 15 residues. Trimming pared 3 bases from V and 0 bases from J, leaving 9 bases between.

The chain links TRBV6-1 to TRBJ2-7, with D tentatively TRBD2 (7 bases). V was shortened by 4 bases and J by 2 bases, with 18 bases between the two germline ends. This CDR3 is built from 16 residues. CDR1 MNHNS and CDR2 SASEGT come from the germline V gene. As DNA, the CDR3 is TGTGCCAGCAGTGTCCCCTATGGGCGGGGGCCCTACGAGCAGTACTTC. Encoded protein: CASSVPYGRGPYEQYF.

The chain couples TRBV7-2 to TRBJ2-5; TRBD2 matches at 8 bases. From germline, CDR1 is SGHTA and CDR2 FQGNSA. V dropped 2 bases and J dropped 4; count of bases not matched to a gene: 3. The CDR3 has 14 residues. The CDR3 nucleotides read TGTGCCAGCAGCTTAAGAGCGGGAGTAGAGACCCAGTACTTC. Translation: CASSLRAGVETQYF.

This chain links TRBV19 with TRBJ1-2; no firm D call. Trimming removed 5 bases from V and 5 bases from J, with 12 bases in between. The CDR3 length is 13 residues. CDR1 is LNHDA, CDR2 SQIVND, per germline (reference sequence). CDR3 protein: CASSPVRGYGYTF. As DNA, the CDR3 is TGTGCCAGTAGTCCGGTCCGGGGATATGGCTACACCTTC.

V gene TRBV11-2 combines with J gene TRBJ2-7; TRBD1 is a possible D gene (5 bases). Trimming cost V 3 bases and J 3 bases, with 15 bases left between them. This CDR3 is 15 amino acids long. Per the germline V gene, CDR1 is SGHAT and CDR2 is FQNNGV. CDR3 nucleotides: TGTGCCAGCAGCTTTTCCACAGGACCCTACTACGAGCAGTACTTC. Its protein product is CASSFSTGPYYEQYF.

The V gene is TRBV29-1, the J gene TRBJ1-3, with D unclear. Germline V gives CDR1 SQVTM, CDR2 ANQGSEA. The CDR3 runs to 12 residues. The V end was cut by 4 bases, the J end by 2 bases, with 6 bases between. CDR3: CSVGLTGNTIYF. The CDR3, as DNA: TGCAGCGTTGGGTTAACTGGAAACACCATATATTTT.

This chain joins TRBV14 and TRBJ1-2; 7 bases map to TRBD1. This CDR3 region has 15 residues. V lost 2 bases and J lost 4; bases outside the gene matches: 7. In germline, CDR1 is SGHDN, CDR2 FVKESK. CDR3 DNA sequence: TGTGCCAGCAGCCAACGACAGGGAGAAAGCTATGGCTACACCTTC. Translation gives CASSQRQGESYGYTF.

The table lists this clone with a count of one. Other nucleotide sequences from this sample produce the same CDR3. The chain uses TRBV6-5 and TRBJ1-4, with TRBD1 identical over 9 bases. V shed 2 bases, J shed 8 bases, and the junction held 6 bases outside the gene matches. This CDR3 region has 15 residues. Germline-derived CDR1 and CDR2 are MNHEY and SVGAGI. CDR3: CASSYQTGGREKLFF. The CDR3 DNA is TGTGCCAGCAGTTACCAGACAGGGGGTCGCGAAAAACTGTTTTTT.